The following is a T cell receptor (beta chain) sequence with its context. CDR1 and CDR2 from the germline V gene are MNHNY and SVGAGI (reference sequence). The CDR3 consists of 15 residues. Trimming shortened V by 2 bases and J by 0 bases, and 10 bases separated the two germline ends. The record originates from a study of technical replicates of blood from a few donors. Repertoires were generated with immunoSEQ multiplex PCR, while TCRdb's copy carries only in-frame clones and drops some. The sample lists around 80,000 clones, around 94% seen once, with about 0.4% in the top ten. The receptor was isolated from a human donor in good health. The V gene is TRBV6-6, the J gene TRBJ1-2, with D possibly matching TRBD1 (5 bases). Material for sequencing was T cells isolated from PBMCs. CDR3 in amino acids: CASSYGGGSNYGYTF. CDR3 nucleotide sequence: TGTGCCAGCAGTTACGGCGGGGGGTCTAACTATGGCTACACCTTC.